This T cell receptor beta chain comes out of a study of shared clonotypes between healthy human individuals. Method: immunoSEQ multiplex PCR; TCRdb's copy keeps in-frame clones and lacks some. The sample yields 2 million to 3 million clones, over 85% seen once. The germline V gene has CDR1 MNHNY and CDR2 SVGAGI (reference sequence). V was trimmed by 2 bases and J by 2 bases, leaving 7 bases between them. The CDR3 sequence is 14 residues long. HIV-negative, healthy adults without recent acute infections or vaccinations were the donors. V is TRBV6-6 and J is TRBJ2-1; TRBD2 is a possible D gene (6 bases). The TCR comes from a man younger than 35 in good health. Some clones in this sample may be carry-over from other donors' samples. Material: naive CD4+ T cells from PBMCs. Subset indicated: CD45RA+ positively selected. CDR3 residues: CASSYVAAYNEQFF. The CDR3 DNA sequence: TGTGCCAGCAGTTACGTAGCGGCCTACAATGAGCAGTTCTTC.